This T cell receptor beta chain was identified in a study of OX40 agonist ivuxolimab in advanced cancers. Overall study context: Patients undergoing dose escalation presented with hepatocellular carcinoma, melanoma, renal cell or head and neck cancer.

The CDR3 runs 16 residues. With 4 bases clipped from V and 11 bases from J, the junction kept 8 bases outside the gene matches. Germline CDR1 reads MNHEY; CDR2 reads SMNVEV (reference sequence). Autoimmune disease history or systemic immunosuppression meant exclusion. With baseline, cycle 4 day 1, and cycle 7 day 1 as timepoints, blood was sampled. Method: immunoSEQ multiplex PCR; TCRdb's copy keeps in-frame clones and lacks some. The sample shows roughly 70,000 clones, approximately 85% of them seen only once. A remark on this clone: The antigen is undetermined.

Study findings and constraints: Some nonresponders additionally presented with little normalized T-cell clonal expansion.

This sequence joins TRBV27 and TRBJ2-1; 16 positions agree with TRBD2. Sequencing used CD4+ or CD8+ T cells sorted from blood, obtained in a trial of the OX40 agonist ivuxolimab. This TCR was sampled from an adult with an advanced solid tumor such as melanoma, head and neck, liver or kidney cancer. CDR3 sequence: CASSSTGTSGGGKQFF. CDR3 nucleotides: TGTGCCAGCAGTTCCACCGGGACTAGCGGGGGGGGGAAGCAGTTCTTC.